These T cell receptor beta chains were read from a single sample in a study of graft-versus-host responses after intestinal transplantation. Clones were sequenced by immunoSEQ multiplex PCR, and TCRdb holds only the in-frame ones, with some missing. Here the sample spans some 24,000 clones, 80% to 90% being singletons. The source was PBMCs, collected approximately 450 days after intestinal transplant. These receptors came from a human patient who received an intestinal transplant, so some T cells may come from the graft donor. The CDR3 runs from the conserved cysteine through the conserved F or W. Fields, in order: clone size, J gene, V gene, D gene, CDR3 DNA, CDR3 protein. D genes are given only for firm matches. Not all rows give a size; the values are once, few, many and, for expanded clones, a class.

. | TRBJ2-2 | TRBV30 | TRBD2 | TGTGCCTGGAGAGCGGGACCCGCGGATTCGGGGGAGCTGTTTTTT | CAWRAGPADSGELFF
. | TRBJ1-1 | TRBV30 | TRBD1 | TGTGCCTTTTGGGACAGTAGATCTGAAGCTTTCTTT | CAFWDSRSEAFF
. | TRBJ1-5 | TRBV28 | TRBD1 | TGTGCCAGCAGGCGCGCAGGGGGCGCGAAGAATCAGCCCCAGCATTTT | CASRRAGGAKNQPQHF
. | TRBJ2-2 | TRBV5-8 | . | TGTGCCAGCAGCTTGGACGGTTTCAGCGGGGAGCTGTTTTTT | CASSLDGFSGELFF
once | TRBJ1-5 | TRBV7-8 | . | TGTGCCAGCCACCTTAAGGAGGCGGGACAGCCCCAGCATTTT | CASHLKEAGQPQHF
. | TRBJ2-1 | TRBV5-1 | . | TGCGCCAGCAGCTTGGTACATTCCGAGCAGTTCTTC | CASSLVHSEQFF
. | TRBJ1-1 | TRBV19 | TRBD1 | TGTGCCAGTAGTATCACTACAACAGGGGGCACTGAAGCTTTCTTT | CASSITTTGGTEAFF
. | TRBJ1-1 | TRBV7-9 | . | TGTGCCAGCAGGATGGTACCTAACACTGAAGCTTTCTTT | CASRMVPNTEAFF
. | TRBJ2-7 | TRBV18 | TRBD2 | TGTGCCAGCTCACCACTTGGCAGGGCCGGGACTAGCGGGAGATCCGAGCAGTACTTC | CASSPLGRAGTSGRSEQYF
. | TRBJ1-2 | TRBV30 | . | TGTGCCTGGAGTGTAACAGAGTATGGCTACACCTTC | CAWSVTEYGYTF
. | TRBJ2-1 | TRBV9 | TRBD2 | TGTGCCAGCAGCGTAGCCCCCGGTTGGCGGGAGGGCCGCAATGAGCAGTTCTTC | CASSVAPGWREGRNEQFF
. | TRBJ2-2 | TRBV11-2 | . | TGTGCCAGCAGCTTCGACAGGATTAACACCGGGGAGCTGTTTTTT | CASSFDRINTGELFF
. | TRBJ2-1 | TRBV7-9 | TRBD2 | TGTGCCAGCCTTCCCCTCCAACTAGCGGGAGCATACAATGAGCAGTTCTTC | CASLPLQLAGAYNEQFF
. | TRBJ2-7 | TRBV28 | . | TGTGCCAGCAGTTGGGACCCCTACGAGCAGTACTTC | CASSWDPYEQYF
. | TRBJ2-3 | TRBV29-1 | . | TGCAGCGCCCGACGGGGATTAGCGATCACAGATACGCAGTATTTT | CSARRGLAITDTQYF
. | TRBJ2-1 | TRBV7-2 | . | TGTGCCAGCAGCTCCCAAGCAGACCCCTACAATGAGCAGTTCTTC | CASSSQADPYNEQFF
. | TRBJ2-7 | TRBV14 | TRBD1 | TGTGCCAGCAGCGAGGGGACAGGGGGCCGCGAGCAGTACTTC | CASSEGTGGREQYF
. | TRBJ1-1 | TRBV28 | TRBD1 | TGTGCCAGCATTATAAATAGGGGACAGGGAAGCCCTAACACTGAAGCTTTCTTT | CASIINRGQGSPNTEAFF
. | TRBJ1-4 | TRBV6-5 | . | TGTGCCAGCAGTTCAGGCTCCGCAACTAATGAAAAACTGTTTTTT | CASSSGSATNEKLFF
. | TRBJ2-1 | TRBV7-9 | TRBD1 | TGTGCCAGCAGCCAGGGGGTTGGAGGCTCCTACAATGAGCAGTTCTTC | CASSQGVGGSYNEQFF
. | TRBJ2-7 | TRBV28 | . | TGTGCCAGCAGTTCCCCTGTTACCTACGAGCAGTACTTC | CASSSPVTYEQYF
few | TRBJ2-7 | TRBV11-2 | TRBD1 | TGTGCCAGCAGCTTTAACAGGGGCTACGAGCAGTACTTC | CASSFNRGYEQYF
. | TRBJ2-1 | TRBV5-1 | TRBD2 | TGCGCCAGCAGCGGGACTAGCCCCTCCTACAATGAGCAGTTCTTC | CASSGTSPSYNEQFF
. | TRBJ2-7 | TRBV6-6 | . | TGTGCCAGCACAGGGACAATTTCGAAAGAGCAGTACTTC | CASTGTISKEQYF
. | TRBJ1-5 | TRBV30 | . | TGTGCCTGGAGTGTGCCAGGCGGGGGTCAGCCCCAGCATTTT | CAWSVPGGGQPQHF
few | TRBJ2-7 | TRBV6-5 | TRBD2 | TGTGCCAGCAGTTACTCGGGACTAGCGGGGTACTACGAGCAGTACTTC | CASSYSGLAGYYEQYF
. | TRBJ2-3 | TRBV5-1 | . | TGCGCCAGCAGCTTGGCCAACAGGGAAGATACGCAGTATTTT | CASSLANREDTQYF
. | TRBJ2-1 | TRBV14 | TRBD2 | TGTGCCAGCAGCCAAGTAGCGGGGTACAATGAGCAGTTCTTC | CASSQVAGYNEQFF
few | TRBJ2-7 | TRBV6-5 | TRBD2 | TGTGCCAGCAGACCGGGACTAGACTCGGGCGAGCAGTACTTC | CASRPGLDSGEQYF
few | TRBJ2-7 | TRBV9 | TRBD2 | TGTGCCAGCAGCGCTAGCGGGGATACCTACGAGCAGTACTTC | CASSASGDTYEQYF
. | TRBJ2-7 | TRBV6-5 | TRBD1 | TGTGCCAGCAGCGCACCCTGGACAGGGTTCGTCGAGCAGTACTTC | CASSAPWTGFVEQYF
. | TRBJ2-1 | TRBV7-7 | . | TGTGCTAGCAGCTTAGGAGGGGACAGTGAGCAGTTCTTC | CASSLGGDSEQFF
. | TRBJ2-3 | TRBV9 | . | TGTGCCAGCAGCGTGGAGCGGTACACAGATACGCAGTATTTT | CASSVERYTDTQYF
once | TRBJ2-7 | TRBV12-5 | . | TGTGCTAGTGGTTTGGGGTACGAGCAGTACTTC | CASGLGYEQYF
. | TRBJ2-7 | TRBV18 | . | TGTGCCAGCTCACCACTGGGAACTGACGAGCAGTACTTC | CASSPLGTDEQYF
. | TRBJ2-5 | TRBV28 | . | TGTGCCAGCAGTTCCTATGGGACACCGTACCAAGAGACCCAGTACTTC | CASSSYGTPYQETQYF
. | TRBJ1-1 | TRBV6-1 | . | TGTGCCAGCAGAAGGGGAGTGAACACTGAAGCTTTCTTT | CASRRGVNTEAFF
. | TRBJ1-1 | TRBV29-1 | . | TGCAGCGTCGAGCTCCCCGGGGGGATTGAAGCTTTCTTT | CSVELPGGIEAFF
. | TRBJ1-5 | TRBV18 | TRBD1 | TGTGCCAGCTCACCGGGACAGGGGGCAAATCAGCCCCAGCATTTT | CASSPGQGANQPQHF
. | TRBJ1-5 | TRBV6-1 | . | TGTGCCAGCAGTGAAGCGGGGGACAATAGCAATCAGCCCCAGCATTTT | CASSEAGDNSNQPQHF
. | TRBJ1-5 | TRBV29-1 | . | TGCAGCGTTGGGGCGGGCGATCAGCCCCAGCATTTT | CSVGAGDQPQHF
once | TRBJ2-2 | TRBV6-1 | TRBD2 | TGTGCCAGCAGAGGGACTAGCTCTTCCGGGGAGCTGTTTTTT | CASRGTSSSGELFF
. | TRBJ1-1 | TRBV30 | . | TGTGCCTGGAGTCCTGTGGGCCCGAACACTGAAGCTTTCTTT | CAWSPVGPNTEAFF
. | TRBJ1-2 | TRBV6-5 | . | TGTGCCAGCAGCCCTTATCCAGGTCGGGGCTACACCTTC | CASSPYPGRGYTF
. | TRBJ1-2 | TRBV2 | . | TGTGCCAGCAGTGAGGGTTGGTATGGCTACACCTTC | CASSEGWYGYTF
. | TRBJ2-7 | TRBV6-1 | . | TGTGCCAGCAGTGAACTTAGAGCGGAGCCGTACGAGCAGTACTTC | CASSELRAEPYEQYF
. | TRBJ1-5 | TRBV28 | . | TGTGCCAGCAGCCCCGGGGGTCCTAGCAATCAGCCCCAGCATTTT | CASSPGGPSNQPQHF
. | TRBJ2-7 | TRBV6-5 | TRBD2 | TGTGCCAGCAGGCCGGGACTAGCGCGGTACGAGCAGTACTTC | CASRPGLARYEQYF
. | TRBJ1-1 | TRBV30 | . | TGTGCCCGAGGGCTAGGGGCTGAAGCTTTCTTT | CARGLGAEAFF
. | TRBJ2-7 | TRBV28 | TRBD2 | TGTGCCAGTACGGCTGGGACTAGCTCCTACGAGCAGTACTTC | CASTAGTSSYEQYF
. | TRBJ2-5 | TRBV5-6 | TRBD2 | TGTGCCAGCAGCTGGACTAGCGGGGCAGGAAAGACCCAGTACTTC | CASSWTSGAGKTQYF
once | TRBJ2-2 | TRBV18 | . | TGTGCCAGCTCCTTCTCGACCAGGGCGGGGAACACCGGGGAGCTGTTTTTT | CASSFSTRAGNTGELFF
. | TRBJ2-5 | TRBV5-1 | . | TGCGCCAGCAGCTTGCAGTATCCGGATGAAGAGACCCAGTACTTC | CASSLQYPDEETQYF
. | TRBJ2-1 | TRBV2 | . | TGTGCCAGCAGTGCTGAATACCCAGAGGGTTCTGAGCAGTTCTTC | CASSAEYPEGSEQFF
few | TRBJ1-5 | TRBV7-9 | TRBD1 | TGTGCCAGCAGCCGAGTCCCGGGACAGGGGAGCAATCAGCCCCAGCATTTT | CASSRVPGQGSNQPQHF
. | TRBJ2-4 | TRBV5-1 | TRBD1 | TGCGCCAGCAGCTTAGGACAGGGACCCACGAAAAACATTCAGTACTTC | CASSLGQGPTKNIQYF
. | TRBJ2-1 | TRBV29-1 | TRBD2 | TGCAGCGTTGCGGCTAGCGGGAGGTCAACACAGGACTACAATGAGCAGTTCTTC | CSVAASGRSTQDYNEQFF